This passage covers 26 T cell receptor beta chains from one sample sequenced in a study of cytomegalovirus exposure and HLA in healthy donors. Libraries were prepared by immunoSEQ multiplex PCR; TCRdb keeps only in-frame clonotypes and omits some of them. The sample records around 50,000 clones, over 85% being singletons. Source material: PBMCs. These receptor sequences come from a woman under 30 in good health and CMV-seronegative.

This clone appeared a few times. The chain is built from TRBV6-6 and TRBJ2-3, with D unresolved. Germline V lookup: CDR1 MNHNY, CDR2 SVGAGI (reference sequence). The CDR3 is made up of 11 amino acids. Trimming stripped 6 bases from V and 5 bases from J, with 6 bases between. CDR3 loop: CASRSRDTQYF. The CDR3 DNA is TGTGCCAGCAGGTCGAGAGATACGCAGTATTTT.

The chain employs TRBV29-1 and TRBJ2-7; 10 nucleotides line up with TRBD2. The J segment lost 9 bases and the V segment lost 1 base, leaving 9 bases of the junction unmatched. The CDR3 loop spans 14 amino acids. CDR1 is SQVTM, CDR2 ANQGSEA, per germline. CDR3 in amino acids: CSVEGLAGVRTQYF. The CDR3 nucleotides read TGCAGCGTTGAAGGGCTAGCGGGGGTCCGGACGCAGTACTTC.

The J gene is TRBJ2-1, the V gene TRBV7-2; TRBD2 matches 12 bases. The CDR3 runs 17 residues. Germline CDR1 is SGHTA and CDR2 is FQGNSA. The V and J ends lost 5 bases and 1 base, in that order; junction bases with no gene match: 6. The CDR3 DNA reads TGTGCCAGCAGCATCTCGACTAGCGGGAGATCCTACAATGAGCAGTTCTTC. Amino acids: CASSISTSGRSYNEQFF.

The chain joins TRBV9 to TRBJ2-3; D unresolved. This CDR3 region has 11 residues. Germline CDR1 is SGDLS and CDR2 is YYNGEE. Trimming removed 7 bases at V and 0 bases at J, with 3 bases between. CDR3 bases: TGTGCCAGCCAGAGCACAGATACGCAGTATTTT. It specifies CASQSTDTQYF. The full variable domain, with the rest looked up from reference TRBV9 and TRBJ2-3, is DSGVTQTPKHLITATGQRVTLRCSPRSGDLSVYWYQQSLDQGLQFLIQYYNGEERAKGNILERFSAQQFPDLHSELNLSSLELGDSALYFCASQSTDTQYFGPGTRLTVL.

This chain joins TRBV28 and TRBJ1-3; TRBD1 might be the D (5 bases). There are 15 residues in the CDR3. Germline V gene data show CDR1 as MDHEN and CDR2 as SYDVKM. The V and J ends lost 3 bases and 2 bases respectively, with 11 bases between them. DNA for the CDR3: TGTGCCAGCAGTTTTAGTGGCAGGGCTGGAAACACCATATATTTT. This sequence encodes CASSFSGRAGNTIYF.

The chain couples TRBV11-2 to TRBJ2-7; possibly TRBD1 for D (6 bases). Germline loops: CDR1 SGHAT, CDR2 FQNNGV. V lost 4 bases and J lost 0, with 13 bases in between. The CDR3 is 15 residues long. CDR3 DNA sequence: TGTGCCAGCAGCTCCGCCGGGACACCCTCCTACGAGCAGTACGTC. Amino acid sequence: CASSSAGTPSYEQYV.

The chain carries TRBV4-2 and TRBJ1-5, with D uncertain. V lost 0 bases, J lost 4 bases, and 10 bases lay in between. In germline, CDR1 is LGHNA, CDR2 YNFKEQ. This CDR3 is 15 amino acids long. The CDR3 reads CASSQEPGGNQPQHF. The CDR3 DNA follows: TGTGCCAGCAGCCAAGAACCAGGAGGGAATCAGCCCCAGCATTTT.

This chain connects TRBV5-1 to TRBJ2-5; 7 nucleotides agree with TRBD2. Germline V gene lookup returns CDR1 SGHRS and CDR2 YFSETQ. CDR3 length: 14 residues. V dropped 4 bases and J dropped 1; count of bases not matched to a gene: 4. In DNA form, the CDR3 reads TGCGCCAGCAGCCCAACTAGCGCCCAAGAGACCCAGTACTTC. Translation: CASSPTSAQETQYF.

The table lists this clone with a few counts. The chain recombines TRBV20-1 with TRBJ2-7, with unresolved D. Germline CDR1 DFQATT, CDR2 SNEGSKA (reference sequence). With 3 bases removed from V and 5 bases from J, the gap between germline ends came to 8 bases. The CDR3 runs 11 residues. CDR3 nucleotides: TGCAGTGCTAGGAGCATCCACGAGCAGTACTTC. Translation: CSARSIHEQYF.

This sequence joins TRBV25-1 and TRBJ1-2; 9 positions agree with TRBD1. The germline gives CDR1 MGHDK, CDR2 SYGVNS. This CDR3 comprises 11 residues. V gave up 8 bases and J gave up 8 bases; unmatched junction bases: 3. CDR3 nucleotide sequence: TGTGCCAGCGGACAGGGGCGGGGCTACACCTTC. It codes for CASGQGRGYTF.

The chain uses TRBV6-5 and TRBJ2-7; no clear D. In germline, CDR1 is MNHEY, CDR2 SVGAGI. This CDR3 is built from 11 residues. The V gene lost 7 bases and the J gene lost 3 bases, with 7 bases spanning the gap. The DNA of the CDR3 is TGTGCCAGCACCTATTACTACGAGCAGTACTTC. It is translated as CASTYYYEQYF.

The chain links TRBV9 to TRBJ1-2, with D possibly TRBD1 on 6 matching bases. This CDR3 region has 14 residues. Deletions cut 3 bases from V and 4 bases from J, with 13 bases between. Germline V gives CDR1 SGDLS, CDR2 YYNGEE. The CDR3 region has the DNA TGTGCCAGCAGCGCGGGGGGGGCCGGCTATGGCTACACCTTC. Translated, it gives CASSAGGAGYGYTF.

The chain has TRBV9 and TRBJ2-1; D uncertain. Germline-derived CDR1 and CDR2 are SGDLS and YYNGEE. This CDR3 comprises 15 residues. V was clipped by 3 bases and J by 6 bases, with 16 bases between them. The CDR3 here is CASSAIVEASNEQFF. Here the CDR3 DNA reads TGTGCCAGCAGCGCAATAGTAGAAGCTTCCAATGAGCAGTTCTTC.

The rearrangement uses TRBV28 and TRBJ2-7; no clear D. Trimming shortened V by 3 bases and J by 5 bases, and 8 bases separated the two germline ends. Germline V gene lookup returns CDR1 MDHEN and CDR2 SYDVKM. The CDR3 length is 12 residues. The CDR3 coding sequence is TGTGCCAGCAGTTTGGTCGCTAACGAGCAGTACTTC. It encodes CASSLVANEQYF.

The V call is TRBV13, the J call TRBJ2-7, with 10 bases that match TRBD2. Trimming at V came to 0 bases and at J to 2 bases, leaving 10 bases not matched to a gene. This CDR3 is 18 amino acids long. Germline lookup yields CDR1 PRHDT and CDR2 FYEKMQ (reference sequence). The CDR3 loop is CASSLGVLSGGETYEQYF. CDR3 DNA: TGTGCCAGCAGCTTAGGGGTACTCAGCGGGGGGGAAACCTACGAGCAGTACTTC.

This CDR3 is CSARLDREAFF. The CDR3 DNA reads TGCAGTGCTAGGTTAGACAGGGAAGCTTTCTTT. The rearrangement uses TRBV20-1 and TRBJ1-1, with D perhaps TRBD1 (6 bases). V was trimmed by 3 bases and J by 8 bases, leaving 10 bases between them. The CDR3 has 11 amino acids. Germline V gives CDR1 DFQATT, CDR2 SNEGSKA (reference sequence).

The rearrangement links TRBV9 to TRBJ2-3; no definite D call. CDR1 is SGDLS and CDR2 is YYNGEE in the germline V gene. This CDR3 is built from 18 residues. The V and J ends lost 0 bases and 2 bases respectively, with 19 bases between them. This CDR3 is CASSVGSPGRYSTDTQYF. For the CDR3, the DNA is TGTGCCAGCAGCGTAGGGTCCCCAGGAAGGTACTCCACAGATACGCAGTATTTT.

V and J are TRBV7-3 and TRBJ2-2; 7 bases are shared with TRBD2. The germline V gene has CDR1 SGHTA and CDR2 FQGTGA. V lost 4 bases and J lost 5; bases outside the gene matches: 10. The CDR3 consists of 16 residues. In DNA, the CDR3 is TGTGCCAGCAGCTCCCTCGGGGCGGGGGTAACCGGGGAGCTGTTTTTT. Protein product: CASSSLGAGVTGELFF.

This clone was counted once. The chain recombines TRBV27 with TRBJ1-1; TRBD1 aligns across 7 bases. The CDR3 contains 18 residues. Per the germline V gene, CDR1 is MNHEY and CDR2 is SMNVEV (reference sequence). The ends lost 0 bases at V and 0 bases at J; junction bases unmatched: 10. The CDR3 loop reads CASSLSTPRQGLNTEAFF. The CDR3 DNA reads TGTGCCAGCAGTTTATCCACCCCCCGACAGGGTTTGAACACTGAAGCTTTCTTT.

The rearrangement uses TRBV27 and TRBJ1-1, with a tentative D call TRBD1 (6 bases). V was pared by 3 bases and J by 8 bases, with 7 bases between. The CDR3 covers 11 residues. The germline gives CDR1 MNHEY, CDR2 SMNVEV (reference sequence). CDR3 sequence: CASSLGHEAFF. CDR3 nucleotides: TGTGCCAGCAGTTTGGGACACGAAGCTTTCTTT.

The gene calls are TRBV10-3 and TRBJ1-1, with D tentatively TRBD1 (6 bases). Germline V lookup: CDR1 ENHRY, CDR2 SYGVKD. This CDR3 region has 14 residues. V lost 8 bases, J lost 4 bases, and 17 bases lay in between. CDR3: CAIRGLGAGTEAFF. CDR3 nucleotide sequence: TGTGCCATCCGTGGTTTGGGGGCTGGCACTGAAGCTTTCTTT.

The rearrangement links TRBV9 to TRBJ1-4; 9 bases align to TRBD1. V was clipped by 0 bases and J by 8 bases; unmatched bases: 26. Germline V CDR1 and CDR2: SGDLS, YYNGEE. The CDR3 covers 22 residues. CDR3 residues: CASSVGEAYRGRIDAGGEKLFF. CDR3 bases: TGTGCCAGCAGCGTAGGCGAAGCTTACAGGGGGCGAATTGATGCGGGCGGGGAAAAACTGTTTTTT.

The chain recombines TRBV21-1 with TRBJ2-5; TRBD1, the table's D call, lacks a check against the DNA. TRBV21-1 is a pseudogene. The CDR3 contains 16 residues. The CDR3 nucleotides are TGTGCCAGCAGCAATGGAGCCCAGGGAAAGGTCCAGACCCAGTACTTC. This sequence encodes CASSNGAQGKVQTQYF.

The chain carries TRBV2 and TRBJ2-3; 7 nucleotides align to TRBD2. There are 14 residues in the CDR3. Germline CDR1 and CDR2: SNHLY and FYNNEI. V dropped 4 bases and J dropped 5; count of bases not matched to a gene: 6. CDR3 nucleotides: TGTGCCAGCAGTGTCGAGGGAGGGCTAGATACGCAGTATTTT. It encodes CASSVEGGLDTQYF.

The V call is TRBV2, the J call TRBJ2-1; TRBD2 aligns across 12 bases. The CDR3 contains 15 residues. Germline values: CDR1 SNHLY, CDR2 FYNNEI. The J segment lost 6 bases and the V segment lost 10 bases, leaving 10 bases of the junction unmatched. In DNA form, the CDR3 reads TGTGCCACCCCCCTAGCGGGAGGGCCGGGCAATGAGCAGTTCTTC. It is translated as CATPLAGGPGNEQFF.

The rearrangement uses TRBV5-5 and TRBJ2-2; 8 bases agree with TRBD1. The CDR3 totals 15 residues. The V segment lost 2 bases and the J segment 4 bases; nucleotides outside the gene matches: 4. CDR1 is SGHKS and CDR2 is YYEKEE in the germline V gene (reference sequence). This chain's CDR3 is CASSLLTGATGELFF. The CDR3 nucleotides read TGTGCCAGCAGCTTATTGACAGGGGCCACCGGGGAGCTGTTTTTT.